Below are 15 T cell receptor beta chains sequenced from a single sample in a study of cytomegalovirus exposure and HLA in healthy donors. The PCR ran on 60 Vbeta and 13 Jbeta primers. The repertoire was sequenced with immunoSEQ multiplex PCR; TCRdb's copy has only in-frame clones and lacks some. The sample records 40,000 or so clones, more than 85% being singletons. Specimen: PBMCs. Receptor source: a woman younger than 35 in good health and CMV-seronegative.

The chain uses TRBV28 and TRBJ1-1, with 9 bases that match TRBD1. CDR1 is MDHEN and CDR2 is SYDVKM in the germline V gene. CDR3 length: 16 residues. Trimming took 3 bases from V and 0 from J; bases not matched to a gene: 5. CDR3 coding DNA: TGTGCCAGCAGTTTGGCCGGGACAGGGTTGAACACTGAAGCTTTCTTT. Residues: CASSLAGTGLNTEAFF.

The chain carries TRBV5-1 and TRBJ2-5, with D possibly TRBD2 on 6 matching bases. Germline values: CDR1 SGHRS, CDR2 YFSETQ. The CDR3 length is 16 residues. Trimming took 7 bases from V and 5 from J, leaving 24 bases between them. Here the CDR3 reads CASCMGLALGGETQYF. The CDR3 nucleotides read TGCGCCAGCTGCATGGGGCTCGCGCTCGGAGGGGAGACCCAGTACTTC.

Concerning this clone itself: At one boundary the junction diverges from the germline segment, which might be a read error. This chain joins TRBV30 and TRBJ1-2; a weak D match, TRBD1 (6 bases). Germline CDR1 GTSNPN, CDR2 SVGIG (reference sequence). The CDR3 contains 11 residues. The CDR3 DNA follows: TGTGCCTGGAGTGTAGGGGGTCCAAGGGACTTC. The encoded protein is CAWSVGGPRDF.

This clone showed up just once. The rearrangement joins TRBV7-9 to TRBJ2-1; D not resolved. The germline gives CDR1 SEHNR, CDR2 FQNEAQ (reference sequence). Between the trimmed V and J ends, which lost 5 bases and 4 bases, there was a span of 12 bases. CDR3 size: 14 residues. The CDR3 protein is CASSPPPDYNEQFF. DNA for the CDR3: TGTGCCAGCAGCCCTCCTCCAGATTACAATGAGCAGTTCTTC.

The chain links TRBV30 to TRBJ2-4, with 14 positions matching TRBD2. Trimming removed 7 bases from V and 0 bases from J; junction bases left unmatched: 11. In germline, CDR1 is GTSNPN, CDR2 SVGIG (reference sequence). This CDR3 is built from 18 residues. CDR3 nucleotide sequence: TGTGCCTACGGGACTAGCGGGAGTATGGGAGTAGCCAAAAACATTCAGTACTTC. The encoded protein is CAYGTSGSMGVAKNIQYF. Combining the CDR3 with reference TRBV30 and TRBJ2-4 gives the whole variable domain SQTIHQWPATLVQPVGSPLSLECTVEGTSNPNLYWYRQAAGRGLQLLFYSVGIGQISSEVPQNLSASRPQDRQFILSSKKLLLSDSGFYLCAYGTSGSMGVAKNIQYFGAGTRLSVL.

This sequence joins TRBV7-3 and TRBJ2-3, with TRBD1 matching 10 bases. V shed 5 bases and J 1 base; nucleotides not matched to a gene: 3. The CDR3 spans 15 residues. Germline loops: CDR1 SGHTA, CDR2 FQGTGA. The CDR3 DNA sequence: TGTGCCAGCAGCCCCGGGACAGGGGGCACAGATACGCAGTATTTT. It encodes CASSPGTGGTDTQYF.

The chain is built from TRBV11-3 and TRBJ2-7, with 8 bases aligning to TRBD2. The CDR3 extends over 15 amino acids. Germline V gene sequence: CDR1 SGHNT, CDR2 YENEEA. Germline trimming cut 3 bases from V and 4 bases from J; bases unmatched to any gene: 8. Written as DNA, the CDR3 is TGTGCCAGCAGCTTGGGCGGGAGGCCCATTTACGAGCAGTACTTC. As protein: CASSLGGRPIYEQYF.

The rearrangement uses TRBV28 and TRBJ2-3; no clear D. The CDR3 is 14 residues long. The V gene lost 1 base and the J gene lost 4 bases, with 9 bases spanning the gap. Germline loops: CDR1 MDHEN, CDR2 SYDVKM. The CDR3: CASSLSRVSDTQYF. In DNA, the CDR3 is TGTGCCAGCAGTTTATCCCGGGTTTCAGATACGCAGTATTTT. Full variable domain (rest looked up from reference TRBV28 and TRBJ2-3): DVKVTQSSRYLVKRTGEKVFLECVQDMDHENMFWYRQDPGLGLRLIYFSYDVKMKEKGDIPEGYSVSREKKERFSLILESASTNQTSMYLCASSLSRVSDTQYFGPGTRLTVL.

CDR3 DNA: TGTGCCAGCACCGGCGGGGACAGCAATGAGCAGTTCTTC. Translating gives CASTGGDSNEQFF. This rearrangement joins TRBV6-4 to TRBJ2-1, with TRBD1 as a possible D gene (7 bases). With 7 bases removed from V and 6 bases from J, the gap between germline ends came to 13 bases. The CDR3 is 13 residues long. The V gene's germline CDR1 is MRHNA and CDR2 SNTAGT.

V is TRBV2 and J is TRBJ1-2, with D possibly TRBD1 on 5 matching bases. The V end lost 5 bases, the J end lost 8 bases, and 18 bases lay between the germline ends. The CDR3 consists of 14 residues. Germline CDR1 is SNHLY and CDR2 is FYNNEI. As DNA, the CDR3 is TGTGCCAGCAGTTCTTCACCGGGTGGGGGGGGCTACACCTTC. This sequence encodes CASSSSPGGGGYTF.

The CDR3 region has the DNA TGTGCCAGCAGCAAGGGGCGACGGCCAAATCAGCCCCAGCATTTT. Amino acids: CASSKGRRPNQPQHF. This chain links TRBV21-1 with TRBJ1-5; the table gives TRBD1 as D, unverified against the DNA. TRBV21-1 counts as a pseudogene. There are 15 residues in the CDR3.

With regard to this clone: The limits of the CDR3 on the DNA are not certain, so only TCRdb's listed CDR3 is given. The chain links TRBV7-2 to TRBJ2-7; the DNA was not compared with TRBD1, the D call given in the table. From its first to its last residue, the CDR3 has 19 amino acids. From germline, CDR1 is SGHTA and CDR2 FQGNSA. CDR3 amino acids: CASSLDSGFGEGQGGEQYF.

The V call is TRBV7-8, the J call TRBJ2-3; TRBD2 agrees at 7 bases. The V gene's germline CDR1 is SGHVS and CDR2 FQNEAQ. CDR3 length: 15 residues. The junction had 5 bases not matched to a gene; V was cut back by 4 bases and J by 1 base. In nucleotides, the CDR3 is TGTGCCAGCAGCTCGCGGGAGCGTGGCACAGATACGCAGTATTTT. This gives the protein CASSSRERGTDTQYF.

The chain is built from TRBV5-8 and TRBJ2-1, with D possibly matching TRBD2 (6 bases). Looked up from germline, CDR1 is SGHTS and CDR2 is YDEGEE. V dropped 0 bases and J dropped 0 bases, with 10 bases sitting between them. The CDR3 is 16 amino acids. In DNA, the CDR3 is TGTGCCAGCAGCTTGGGGCTAGCGAGCTCCTACAATGAGCAGTTCTTC. Amino acid sequence: CASSLGLASSYNEQFF.

The rearrangement links TRBV28 to TRBJ2-7; a possible D gene is TRBD2 (5 bases). The CDR3 is made up of 12 amino acids. Trimming shortened V by 6 bases and J by 2 bases, and 8 bases separated the two germline ends. Germline V CDR1 and CDR2: MDHEN, SYDVKM. As DNA, the CDR3 is TGTGCCAGCAGAAAGACTACCTACGAGCAGTACTTC. Encoded protein: CASRKTTYEQYF.